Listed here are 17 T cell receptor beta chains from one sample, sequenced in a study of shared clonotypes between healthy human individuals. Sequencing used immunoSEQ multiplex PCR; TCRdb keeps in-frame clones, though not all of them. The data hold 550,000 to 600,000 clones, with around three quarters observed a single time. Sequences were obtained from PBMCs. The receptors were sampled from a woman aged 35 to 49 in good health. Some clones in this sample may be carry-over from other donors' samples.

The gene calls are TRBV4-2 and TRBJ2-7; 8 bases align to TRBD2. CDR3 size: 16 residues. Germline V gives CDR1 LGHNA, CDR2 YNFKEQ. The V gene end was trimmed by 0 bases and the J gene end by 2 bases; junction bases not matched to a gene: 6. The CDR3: CASSQDPLAAPYEQYF. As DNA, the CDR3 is TGTGCCAGCAGCCAAGATCCACTAGCGGCCCCCTACGAGCAGTACTTC.

DNA for the CDR3: TGTGCCTGGGGAATTCGAGAAAGTGAAAAACTGTTTTTT. Translation gives CAWGIRESEKLFF. V gene TRBV30 combines with J gene TRBJ1-4; no definite D call. CDR1 and CDR2 (germline): GTSNPN, SVGIG (reference sequence). CDR3 length: 13 residues. V lost 5 bases, J lost 7 bases, and 14 bases lay in between.

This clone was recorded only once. The CDR3 sequence: CASSYRKGVLGYEQYF. The CDR3 DNA is TGTGCCAGCAGTTATAGAAAAGGGGTTCTGGGCTACGAGCAGTACTTC. The chain employs TRBV6-6 and TRBJ2-7, with D possibly matching TRBD1 (5 bases). CDR1 and CDR2 (germline): MNHNY, SVGAGI (reference sequence). The CDR3 extends over 16 amino acids. V shed 3 bases and J shed 3 bases, with 18 bases lying between them.

CDR3 protein: CASSLVFAGGGDTQYF. The CDR3 nucleotides read TGTGCCAGCAGCTTAGTATTCGCGGGAGGGGGCGATACGCAGTATTTT. The V call is TRBV7-2, the J call TRBJ2-3; TRBD2 aligns across 9 bases. The J segment lost 6 bases and the V segment lost 1 base, leaving 8 bases of the junction unmatched. The CDR3 length is 16 residues. Germline-derived CDR1 and CDR2 are SGHTA and FQGNSA.

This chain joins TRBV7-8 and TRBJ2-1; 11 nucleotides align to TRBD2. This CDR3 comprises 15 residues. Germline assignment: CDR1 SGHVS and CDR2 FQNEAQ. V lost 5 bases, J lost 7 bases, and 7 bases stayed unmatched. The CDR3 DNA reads TGTGCCAGCAGCCCCAGACTAGCGGGGACTAATGAGCAGTTCTTC. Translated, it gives CASSPRLAGTNEQFF.

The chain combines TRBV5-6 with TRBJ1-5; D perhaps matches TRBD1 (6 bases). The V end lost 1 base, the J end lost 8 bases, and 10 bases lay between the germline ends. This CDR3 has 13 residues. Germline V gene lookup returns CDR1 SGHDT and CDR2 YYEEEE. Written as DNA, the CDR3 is TGTGCCAGCAGCTTGAACAGGGTGAAGCCCCAGCATTTT. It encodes CASSLNRVKPQHF.

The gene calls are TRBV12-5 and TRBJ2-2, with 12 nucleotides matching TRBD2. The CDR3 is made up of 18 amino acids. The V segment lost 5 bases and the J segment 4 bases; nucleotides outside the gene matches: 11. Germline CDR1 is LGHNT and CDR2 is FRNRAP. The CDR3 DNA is TGTGCTAGTGGTCTCACGACTAGCGGGAGCCTCGGCACCGGGGAGCTGTTTTTT. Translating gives CASGLTTSGSLGTGELFF.

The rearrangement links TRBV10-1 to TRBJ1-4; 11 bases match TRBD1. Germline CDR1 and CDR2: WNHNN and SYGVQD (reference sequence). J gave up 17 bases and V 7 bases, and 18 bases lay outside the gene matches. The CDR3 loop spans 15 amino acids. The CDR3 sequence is CASIKGQGVPTGGFF. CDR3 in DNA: TGCGCCAGCATTAAGGGACAGGGGGTACCAACTGGGGGTTTTTTT.

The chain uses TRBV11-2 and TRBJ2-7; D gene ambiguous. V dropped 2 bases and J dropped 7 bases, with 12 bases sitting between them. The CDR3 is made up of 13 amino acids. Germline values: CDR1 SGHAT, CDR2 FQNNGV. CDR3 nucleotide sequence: TGTGCCAGCAGCTTATCGTCCGATCTGGAGCAGTACTTC. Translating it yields CASSLSSDLEQYF.

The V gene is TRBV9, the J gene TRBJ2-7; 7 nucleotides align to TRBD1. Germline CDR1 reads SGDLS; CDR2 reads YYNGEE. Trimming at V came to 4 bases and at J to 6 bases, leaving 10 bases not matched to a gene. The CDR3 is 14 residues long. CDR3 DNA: TGTGCCAGCAGCCCAACGGACAGGATCAGCGAGCAGTACTTC. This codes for CASSPTDRISEQYF.

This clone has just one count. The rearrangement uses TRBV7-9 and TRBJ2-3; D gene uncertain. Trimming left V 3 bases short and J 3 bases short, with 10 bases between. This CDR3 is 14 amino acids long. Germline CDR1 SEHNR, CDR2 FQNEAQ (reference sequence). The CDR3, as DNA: TGTGCCAGCAGCTTTCCCCTAGGGACAGATACGCAGTATTTT. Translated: CASSFPLGTDTQYF.

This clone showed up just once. The CDR3 DNA reads TGTGCCAGCAGCTTCGGTTCTAGCACAGATACGCAGTATTTT. Translation gives CASSFGSSTDTQYF. The V gene is TRBV11-1, the J gene TRBJ2-3; D not certain. The CDR3 has 14 amino acids. V shed 3 bases and J shed 0 bases, with 7 bases lying between them. Germline V gives CDR1 SGHAT, CDR2 FQDESV (reference sequence).

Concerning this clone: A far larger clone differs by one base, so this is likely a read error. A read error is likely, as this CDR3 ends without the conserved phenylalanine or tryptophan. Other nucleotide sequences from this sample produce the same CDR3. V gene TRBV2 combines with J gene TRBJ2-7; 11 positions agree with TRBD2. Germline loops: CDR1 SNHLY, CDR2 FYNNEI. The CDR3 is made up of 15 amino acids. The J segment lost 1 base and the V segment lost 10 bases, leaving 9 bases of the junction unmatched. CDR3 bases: TGTGCCACACCCGGGGCTAGCGGGAGGTCCTACGAGCAGTACTTA. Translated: CATPGASGRSYEQYL.

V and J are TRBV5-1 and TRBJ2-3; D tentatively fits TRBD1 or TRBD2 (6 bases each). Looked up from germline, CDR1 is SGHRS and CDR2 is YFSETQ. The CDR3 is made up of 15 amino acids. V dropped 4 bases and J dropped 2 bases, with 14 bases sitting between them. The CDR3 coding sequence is TGCGCCAGCAGCCCTGGCGGGACACTCACAGATACGCAGTATTTT. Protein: CASSPGGTLTDTQYF. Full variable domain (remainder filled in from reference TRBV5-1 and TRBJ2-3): KAGVTQTPRYLIKTRGQQVTLSCSPISGHRSVSWYQQTPGQGLQFLFEYFSETQRNKGNFPGRFSGRQFSNSRSEMNVSTLELGDSALYLCASSPGGTLTDTQYFGPGTRLTVL.

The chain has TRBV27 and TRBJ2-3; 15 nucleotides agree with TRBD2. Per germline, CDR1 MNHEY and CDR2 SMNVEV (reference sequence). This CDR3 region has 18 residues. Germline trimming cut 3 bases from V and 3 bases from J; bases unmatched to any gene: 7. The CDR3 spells CASSFRTSGRASTDTQYF. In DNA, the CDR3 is TGTGCCAGCAGTTTCAGGACTAGCGGGAGGGCCTCAACAGATACGCAGTATTTT.

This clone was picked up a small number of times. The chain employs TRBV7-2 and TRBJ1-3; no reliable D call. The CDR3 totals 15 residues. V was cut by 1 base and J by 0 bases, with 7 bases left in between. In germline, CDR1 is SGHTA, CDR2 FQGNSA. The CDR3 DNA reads TGTGCCAGCAGCTTAGATCCGGGCTCTGGAAACACCATATATTTT. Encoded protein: CASSLDPGSGNTIYF.

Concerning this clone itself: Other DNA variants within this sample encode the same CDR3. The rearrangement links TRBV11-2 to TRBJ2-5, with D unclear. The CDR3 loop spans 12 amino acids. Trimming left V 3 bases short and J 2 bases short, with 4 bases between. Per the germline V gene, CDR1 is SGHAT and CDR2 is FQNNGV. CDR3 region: CASSFGQETQYF. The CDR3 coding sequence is TGTGCCAGCAGCTTTGGACAAGAGACCCAGTACTTC.